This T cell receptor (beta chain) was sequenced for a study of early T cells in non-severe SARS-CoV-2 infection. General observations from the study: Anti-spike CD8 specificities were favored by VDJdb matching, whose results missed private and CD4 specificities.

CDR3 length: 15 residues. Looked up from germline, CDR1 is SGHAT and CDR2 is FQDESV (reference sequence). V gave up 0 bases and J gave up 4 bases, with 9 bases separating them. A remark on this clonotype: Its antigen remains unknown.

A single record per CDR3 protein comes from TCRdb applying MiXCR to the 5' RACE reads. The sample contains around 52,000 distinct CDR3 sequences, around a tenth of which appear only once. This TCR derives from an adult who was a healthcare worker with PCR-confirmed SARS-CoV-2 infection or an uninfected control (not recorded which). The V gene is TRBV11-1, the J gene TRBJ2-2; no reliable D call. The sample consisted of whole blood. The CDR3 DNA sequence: TGTGCCAGCAGCTTAGCGGACGGACCCACCGGGGAGCTGTTTTTT. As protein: CASSLADGPTGELFF.